These T cell receptor beta chains were read from a single sample in a study of cytomegalovirus exposure and HLA in healthy donors. Repertoires were generated with immunoSEQ multiplex PCR, while TCRdb's copy carries only in-frame clones and drops some. Of about 120,000 clones listed, over 8% are singletons. Material for sequencing was PBMCs. The receptors originated from a man aged 25 to 40 in good health and CMV-seronegative. CDR3s include the opening cysteine and the closing phenylalanine or tryptophan. The D gene is left open where the match is weak. For some rows the clone size is stated as once, few or many, or as a class when expanded; others skip it.

d_gene	v_gene	abundance	j_gene	CDR3nt	CDR3aa
TRBD1	TRBV29-1	few	TRBJ1-2	TGCAGCGTGGGACCGGACAGGTTAGGCTATGGCTACACCTTC	CSVGPDRLGYGYTF
NA	TRBV5-1	NA	TRBJ1-3	TGCGCCAGCAGCTTGGACAGAAACTCTGGAAACACCATATATTTT	CASSLDRNSGNTIYF
TRBD1	TRBV28	few	TRBJ1-3	TGTGCTTCGGGACAGGGGAAAAACACCATATATTTT	CASGQGKNTIYF
NA	TRBV11-2	few	TRBJ1-1	TGTGCCAGCACCCCGACCGAAACCGACAGGCCTATGAACACTGAAGCTTTCTTT	CASTPTETDRPMNTEAFF
NA	TRBV5-1	few	TRBJ1-1	TGCGCCAGCAGCTCCAGCGGGGGGCTGAACACTGAAGCTTTCTTT	CASSSSGGLNTEAFF
NA	TRBV5-1	few	TRBJ1-2	TGCGCCAGCAGCTACGGACAGTCCAGTAACTATGGCTACACCTTC	CASSYGQSSNYGYTF
TRBD1	TRBV10-2	NA	TRBJ2-2	TGCGCCAGCCGAACGGGACAGGGGTTGCCCGGGGAGCTGTTTTTT	CASRTGQGLPGELFF
NA	TRBV6-5	NA	TRBJ2-5	TGTGCCAGCAGCATAAATATGGGCAAAGAGACCCAGTACTTC	CASSINMGKETQYF
NA	TRBV12-5	NA	TRBJ1-5	TGTGCTAGTGGCCCTGTCGGGAGCAATCAGCCCCAGCATTTT	CASGPVGSNQPQHF
NA	TRBV2	NA	TRBJ1-4	TGTGCCAGCACTCGCGGGACGGTGGATGAAAAACTGTTTTTT	CASTRGTVDEKLFF
NA	TRBV6-6	few	TRBJ2-1	TGTGCCAGCAGTCTAATCTACAATGAGCAGTTCTTC	CASSLIYNEQFF
NA	TRBV5-1	NA	TRBJ2-3	TGCGCCAGCAGCTTGGGGTACTCCCCTACTAACCCAGATACGCAGTATTTT	CASSLGYSPTNPDTQYF
TRBD1	TRBV7-3	few	TRBJ2-1	TGTGCCAGCAGCTTAATTCGTGACAGGGATACGGGTTGCGTTTCCTACAATGAGCAGTTCTTC	CASSLIRDRDTGCVSYNEQFF
NA	TRBV28	NA	TRBJ2-7	TGTGCCAGCAGTTTTCTCCGTACAGGGGGGGCGTACGAGCAGTACTTC	CASSFLRTGGAYEQYF
TRBD2	TRBV15	few	TRBJ2-7	TGTGCCACCAGCCCCGGGGGGGCCGAGCAGTACTTC	CATSPGGAEQYF
NA	TRBV4-1	NA	TRBJ1-5	TGCGCCAGCAGCCAAGAAGGGGCTCAGCCCCAGCATTTT	CASSQEGAQPQHF
NA	TRBV29-1	NA	TRBJ2-5	TGCAGCGTTGAACCCCCGCGGGTGGAGACCCAGTACTTC	CSVEPPRVETQYF
NA	TRBV7-9	NA	TRBJ1-4	TGTGCCAGCAGCGTCAACGGGGGAAGTGAAAAACTGTTTTTT	CASSVNGGSEKLFF
NA	TRBV7-9	few	TRBJ1-1	TGTGCCAGCAGCCGGGCTACAGGTGTGAACACTGAAGCTTTCTTT	CASSRATGVNTEAFF
TRBD1	TRBV7-3	few	TRBJ2-1	TGTGCCAGCAGCTCTATGACAGGGTATGGGCAGTTCTTC	CASSSMTGYGQFF
NA	TRBV18	few	TRBJ2-7	TGTGCCAGCTCACCTAATTTGAACAGCAACTACGAGCAGTACTTC	CASSPNLNSNYEQYF
TRBD1	TRBV29-1	NA	TRBJ2-2	TGCAGCGTTCTCCATACCGGGACAGATAACACCGGGGAGCTGTTTTTT	CSVLHTGTDNTGELFF
NA	TRBV10-3	few	TRBJ2-3	TGTGCCATCGGGGCTACCGACACAGATACGCAGTATTTT	CAIGATDTDTQYF
NA	TRBV7-9	few	TRBJ1-4	TGTGCCAGCAGCCAACGGGGGGCTAATGAAAAACTGTTTTTT	CASSQRGANEKLFF
NA	TRBV5-6	NA	TRBJ1-1	TGTGCCAGTAACCGGGAAAGATACACTGAAGCTTTCTTT	CASNRERYTEAFF
TRBD2	TRBV6-6	NA	TRBJ2-7	TGTGCCAGCAGTCCCACTAGCGGGAGGTGGTACGAGCAGTACTTC	CASSPTSGRWYEQYF
NA	TRBV19	NA	TRBJ1-1	TGTGCCAGTACCCTAGGGGGGGGCCTCGGCACTGAAGCTTTCTTT	CASTLGGGLGTEAFF
NA	TRBV11-3	NA	TRBJ1-1	TGTGCCAGCAGCTTAGTCGGGGGGGGTGAACCGACTGAAGCTTTCTTT	CASSLVGGGEPTEAFF
NA	TRBV5-5	few	TRBJ1-1	TGTGCCAGCAGCATAGGGGCGAACACTGAAGCTTTCTTT	CASSIGANTEAFF
NA	TRBV4-1	NA	TRBJ1-4	TGCGCCAGCAGCCACTTTTCTGACTCTACAACTAATGAAAAACTGTTTTTT	CASSHFSDSTTNEKLFF
TRBD1	TRBV6-1	NA	TRBJ1-1	TGTGCCAGCAGGGGACAGGGGGCGGACACTGAAGCTTTCTTT	CASRGQGADTEAFF
NA	TRBV5-1	NA	TRBJ1-4	TGCGCCAGCAGCTTGTTCCAGGGAGGCAATGAAAAACTGTTTTTT	CASSLFQGGNEKLFF
NA	TRBV21-1	once	TRBJ2-6	TGTGCCAGCAGCAAAGAGGCCCGACAGGGACTGAGCTCTGGGGCCAACGTCCTGACTTTC	CASSKEARQGLSSGANVLTF
TRBD2	TRBV6-1	NA	TRBJ2-1	TGTGCCAGCAGTGAATGGCGGGAGGCCTACAATGAGCAGTTCTTC	CASSEWREAYNEQFF
TRBD2	TRBV29-1	NA	TRBJ2-3	TGCAGCGTTCATACGGGACTAGGGAGCACAGATACGCAGTATTTT	CSVHTGLGSTDTQYF
TRBD1	TRBV6-5	NA	TRBJ1-6	TGTGCCAGCAGACTACTCCGACAGGGAAATTCACCCCTCCACTTT	CASRLLRQGNSPLHF
TRBD2	TRBV7-2	few	TRBJ2-3	TGTGCCAGCAGCTTAGCGGGGGGGAACGCAGATACGCAGTATTTT	CASSLAGGNADTQYF
TRBD1	TRBV30	NA	TRBJ2-3	TGTGCCTGGACCCCCGGGACAGGGGAATCAGATACGCAGTATTTT	CAWTPGTGESDTQYF
NA	TRBV7-8	NA	TRBJ2-2	TGTGCCAGCAGCTTAGAACCGGGACACACGAACACCGGGGAGCTGTTTTTT	CASSLEPGHTNTGELFF
NA	TRBV4-1	NA	TRBJ2-7	TGCGCCAGCAGCCGATCTACGGAGTACGAGCAGTACTTC	CASSRSTEYEQYF
TRBD1	TRBV5-1	few	TRBJ2-3	TGCGCCAGCAGCTCGGAGACAGGGGGCACAGATACGCAGTATTTT	CASSSETGGTDTQYF
NA	TRBV4-1	NA	TRBJ1-4	TGCGCCAGCAGCCCCAACGGGGGATCCAATCCCACTAATGAAAAACTGTTTTTT	CASSPNGGSNPTNEKLFF
TRBD1	TRBV9	few	TRBJ1-2	TGTGCCAGCAGCGACCAGTGGACAGGGGTCTATGGCTACACCTTC	CASSDQWTGVYGYTF
TRBD2	TRBV27	NA	TRBJ2-7	TGTGCCAGCAGGGGTGGGACTAGCGGGAGGGCCAGCTCCTACGAGCAGTACTTC	CASRGGTSGRASSYEQYF
NA	TRBV10-3	NA	TRBJ1-4	TGTGCCATCAGCCGAACTGCAACTAATGAAAAACTGTTTTTT	CAISRTATNEKLFF
NA	TRBV19	NA	TRBJ2-1	TGTGCCAGTAGTCCGGTGGAGGTTGGCGATGAGCAGTTCTTC	CASSPVEVGDEQFF
NA	TRBV7-9	NA	TRBJ2-2	TGTGCCAGCAGCTTAATCGAGGGGGTTTCCGGGGAGCTGTTTTTT	CASSLIEGVSGELFF
TRBD1	TRBV7-2	NA	TRBJ2-7	TGTGCCAGCAGCCAATGGGACAGGAACTACGAGCAGTACTTC	CASSQWDRNYEQYF
TRBD1	TRBV7-9	NA	TRBJ1-3	TGTGCCAGCAGCTTAGCGGGGGACAGGGGAAACACCATATATTTT	CASSLAGDRGNTIYF
TRBD1	TRBV2	few	TRBJ2-2	TGTGCCAGCAGTGAAAGGACAGGCACCGGGGAGCTGTTTTTT	CASSERTGTGELFF